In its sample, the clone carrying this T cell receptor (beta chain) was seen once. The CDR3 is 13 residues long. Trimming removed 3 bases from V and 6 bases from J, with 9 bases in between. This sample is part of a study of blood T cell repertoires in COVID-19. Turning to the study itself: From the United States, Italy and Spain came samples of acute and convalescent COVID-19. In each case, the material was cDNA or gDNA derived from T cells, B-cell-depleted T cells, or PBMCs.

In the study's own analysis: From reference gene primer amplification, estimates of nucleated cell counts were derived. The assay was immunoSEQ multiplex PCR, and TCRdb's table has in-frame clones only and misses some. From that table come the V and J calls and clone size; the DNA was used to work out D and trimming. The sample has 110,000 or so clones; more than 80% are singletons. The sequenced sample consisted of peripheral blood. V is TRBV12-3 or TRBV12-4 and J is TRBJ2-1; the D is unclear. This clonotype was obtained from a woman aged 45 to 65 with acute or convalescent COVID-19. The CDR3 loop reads CASSFFSRNEQFF. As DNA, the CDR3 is TGTGCCAGCAGTTTTTTTTCGCGCAATGAGCAGTTCTTC.